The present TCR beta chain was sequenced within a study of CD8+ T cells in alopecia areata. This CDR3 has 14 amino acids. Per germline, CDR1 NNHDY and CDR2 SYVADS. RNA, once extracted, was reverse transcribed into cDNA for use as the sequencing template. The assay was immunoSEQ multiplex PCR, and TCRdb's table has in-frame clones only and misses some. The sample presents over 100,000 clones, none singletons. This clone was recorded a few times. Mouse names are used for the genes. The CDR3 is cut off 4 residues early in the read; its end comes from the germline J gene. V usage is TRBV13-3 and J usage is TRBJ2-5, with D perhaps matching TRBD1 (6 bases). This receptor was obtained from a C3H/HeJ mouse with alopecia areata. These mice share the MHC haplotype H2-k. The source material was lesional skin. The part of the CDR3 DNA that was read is TGTGCCAGCAGTGATACAGGGAAGGTAGAC. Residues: CASSDTGKVD. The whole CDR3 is CASSDTGKVDTQYF.